This is a list of T cell receptor beta chains from one sample in a study of response to subunit inactivated influenza vaccine. In TCRdb, the RT-PCR reads were re-called with MiXCR into one record per CDR3 protein. The table includes about 520,000 distinct CDR3 sequences, 25% detected once. The sequencing used CD4+ T cells sorted from PBMCs, collected roughly 5 days after vaccination. Receptors originate from a man aged 50-60 years who received an inactivated influenza vaccine. Each CDR3 is given with its conserved first and last residue. Fields, in order: V gene, D gene, J gene, clone size, CDR3 DNA, CDR3 protein. The D gene is left open where the match is weak. Size is stated for part of the rows, as once, few or many counts, or as a class when the clone is expanded.

>TRBV18|.|TRBJ2-6|.
TGTGCCAGCTCACCAGAACTTAGTTACTCTGGGGCCAACGTCCTGACTTTC
CASSPELSYSGANVLTF
>TRBV12-3/TRBV12-4|.|TRBJ2-5|few
TGTGCCAGCAGCTCCTGGGAGACCCAGTACTTC
CASSSWETQYF
>TRBV6-1|.|TRBJ1-1|few
TGTGCCAGCAGCCACGGAGGGAAGATGAACACTGAAGCTTTCTTT
CASSHGGKMNTEAFF
>TRBV10-3|.|TRBJ2-5|few
TGTGCCATCAGGGGACTCGGCCAAGAGACCCAGTACTTC
CAIRGLGQETQYF
>TRBV5-1|TRBD1|TRBJ2-1|few
TGCGCCAGCAGCAATACAGGGGGCGCCTACAATGAGCAGTTCTTC
CASSNTGGAYNEQFF
>TRBV7-6|.|TRBJ1-2|few
TGTGCCAGCAGTCTCATCAGGGGTGACGGCTACACCTTC
CASSLIRGDGYTF
>TRBV11-2|TRBD1|TRBJ2-2|.
TGTGCCAGCACTCTTAAGGGACAGGGTTTTTTGAACACCGGGGAGCTGTTTTTT
CASTLKGQGFLNTGELFF
>TRBV11-2|TRBD2|TRBJ2-1|few
TGTGCCAGCAGCCCTCTCGCGGGAGGGCCCATTGAGCAGTTCTTC
CASSPLAGGPIEQFF
>TRBV10-3|TRBD2|TRBJ2-7|few
TGTGCCATCTCCAGCGGGGGTACCTACGAGCAGTACTTC
CAISSGGTYEQYF
>TRBV7-8|TRBD1|TRBJ2-1|few
TGTGCCAGCAGCTTGGGACAGTCCCTCGAGCAGTTCTTC
CASSLGQSLEQFF
>TRBV6-1|TRBD2|TRBJ2-7|.
TGTGCCAGCTCCCTCGGCTGGCCTAGCGGGAAACCCTACGAGCAGTACTTC
CASSLGWPSGKPYEQYF
>TRBV18|.|TRBJ1-5|.
TGTGCCAGCTCAGCCCATCCGCTCGACAGGATCAATCAGCCCCAGCATTTT
CASSAHPLDRINQPQHF
>TRBV7-9|TRBD2|TRBJ2-3|few
TGTGCCAGCAGCTCACTAGCGGGAGTGTCAGATACGCAGTATTTT
CASSSLAGVSDTQYF
>TRBV12-3/TRBV12-4|TRBD1|TRBJ1-5|.
TGTGCCAGCAGGCCGGGACAGGGGGCGAATCAGCCCCAGCATTTT
CASRPGQGANQPQHF
>TRBV7-2|.|TRBJ2-4|few
TGTGCCAGCAGCTTACAGGGATCCAAAAACATTCAGTACTTC
CASSLQGSKNIQYF
>TRBV3-1|.|TRBJ2-5|.
TGTGCCAGCAGGGAGAGGCTTGCGGTTGGCATGACCCAGTACTTC
CASRERLAVGMTQYF
>TRBV24-1|.|TRBJ1-2|.
TGTGCCACCAGTGATTTGGGGACCTACACCTTC
CATSDLGTYTF
>TRBV30|.|TRBJ2-1|few
TGTGCCTGGAGTGGACTTCAGGGTGCGATCTTC
CAWSGLQGAIF
>TRBV20-1|.|TRBJ1-1|.
TGCAGTGCTAGAGACTTCCTACAGGGGAACACTGAAGCTTTCTTT
CSARDFLQGNTEAFF
>TRBV3-1|.|TRBJ2-5|few
TGTGCCAGCAGCCAAGGGTGGGAGACCCAGTACTTC
CASSQGWETQYF
>TRBV11-2|TRBD2|TRBJ2-5|.
TGTGCCAGCAGCTTAAAGGGTACACTAGCGGGGTTTATCGAGACCCAGTACTTC
CASSLKGTLAGFIETQYF
>TRBV28|.|TRBJ2-7|once
TGTGCCAGCAGTTTAAAACTAGCCGCACCCCCCTACGAGCAGTACTTC
CASSLKLAAPPYEQYF
>TRBV12-3/TRBV12-4|TRBD2|TRBJ2-1|many
TGTGCCAGCAGCGGCGGGGGGGCTACCTACAATGAGCAGTTCTTC
CASSGGGATYNEQFF
>TRBV11-1|.|TRBJ2-1|few
TGTGCCAGCAGCTTAGCGCGGCGCGGGGAGGCCTTTTTTACCAGCTCCTACAATGAGCAGTTCTTC
CASSLARRGEAFFTSSYNEQFF
>TRBV4-3|.|TRBJ2-5|.
TGCGCCAGCAGCCGACTCAACATATCGGCAGGATCCCTCCCAGAGACCCAGTACTTC
CASSRLNISAGSLPETQYF
>TRBV30|.|TRBJ2-3|.
TGTGCCGGGCGCGGGGCCGGGGATACGCAGTATTTT
CAGRGAGDTQYF
>TRBV20-1|.|TRBJ2-3|.
TGCAGTGCTAGAGATCTCGCCAAGACAGATACGCAGTATTTT
CSARDLAKTDTQYF
>TRBV11-2|TRBD2|TRBJ2-3|few
TGTGCCAGCAGCTTAGTCTTTGCGGGACTAGCGGCCCCATATGCAGATACGCAGTATTTT
CASSLVFAGLAAPYADTQYF
>TRBV21-1|.|TRBJ2-3|.
TGTGCCCCCTCGACCGGGACGGTTAGCACAGATACGCAGTATTTT
CAPSTGTVSTDTQYF
>TRBV25-1|.|TRBJ1-1|.
TGTGCCAGCAGTGAAACTACCAGGTTGGGCACTGAAGCTTTCTTT
CASSETTRLGTEAFF
>TRBV29-1|TRBD2|TRBJ2-1|.
TGCAGCGGTGCTGGGACTAGCGGACACAATGAGCAGTTCTTC
CSGAGTSGHNEQFF
>TRBV20-1|TRBD2|TRBJ2-3|few
TGCAGTGCTAGATTAGCGGGGGGGCTCGATAGCACAGATACGCAGTATTTT
CSARLAGGLDSTDTQYF
>TRBV2|TRBD1|TRBJ2-1|.
TGTGCCAGCAGCCTAACGGGACAGGAATATAATAATGAGCAGTTCTTC
CASSLTGQEYNNEQFF
>TRBV5-1|TRBD2|TRBJ2-1|.
TGCGCCAGCAGCCCCAGGGAGGGACTAGGCAATGAGCAGTTCTTC
CASSPREGLGNEQFF
>TRBV2|.|TRBJ1-5|.
TGTGCCAGCAGTGATAACAGATCCACCCAGCATTTT
CASSDNRSTQHF
>TRBV14|.|TRBJ2-7|few
TGTGCCAGCAGGAAAACAGCGACCTCCTACGAGCAGTACTTC
CASRKTATSYEQYF
>TRBV29-1|TRBD1|TRBJ2-7|few
TGCAGCGTACAGACAGGGGACGAGCAGTACTTC
CSVQTGDEQYF
>TRBV5-1|.|TRBJ2-7|.
TGCGCCAGCAGCTATGGGGCCCACTACGAGCAGTACTTC
CASSYGAHYEQYF
>TRBV20-1|.|TRBJ2-4|.
TGCAGTGCTAGTGGACCAGCCAAAAACATTCAGTACTTC
CSASGPAKNIQYF
>TRBV7-2|.|TRBJ2-7|.
TGTGCCAGCAGCTTGGGACCACTGGAAACCTACGAGCAGTACTTC
CASSLGPLETYEQYF
>TRBV20-1|TRBD2|TRBJ2-3|once
TGCAGTGCTAGAGATTTGACTAGCCCCAGCACAGATACGCAGTATTTT
CSARDLTSPSTDTQYF
>TRBV20-1|.|TRBJ1-3|.
TGCAGTGCTAGAGATTCGGTGACAGGCAGCGGAAACACCATATATTTT
CSARDSVTGSGNTIYF
>TRBV7-2|.|TRBJ2-1|once
TGTGCCAGCAGCTCCCGGGCTAGCCGTAACAATGAGCAGTTCTTC
CASSSRASRNNEQFF
>TRBV20-1|TRBD1|TRBJ2-7|.
TGCAGTGCCTCGACAGGGTGGCACGAGCAGTACTTC
CSASTGWHEQYF
>TRBV30|.|TRBJ2-7|.
TGTGCCTTGTGCAGGGAGGCCTCCTACGAGCAGTACTTC
CALCREASYEQYF
>TRBV7-9|.|TRBJ2-5|few
TGTGCCAGCAGCTTAGTCTTCTCGGGATACGGGACCCAGTACTTC
CASSLVFSGYGTQYF
>TRBV29-1|.|TRBJ2-7|.
TGCAGCGTTGGGGGCCTTGGCGGTTACGAGCAGTACTTC
CSVGGLGGYEQYF
>TRBV5-1|.|TRBJ2-1|few
TGCGCCAGCAGCCAGGAGATAAGGAACAATGAGCAGTTCTTC
CASSQEIRNNEQFF
>TRBV6-2/TRBV6-3|TRBD2|TRBJ2-5|.
TGTGCCAGCAGACCTCTAGCGGGGGGAGCGGAGACCCAGTACTTC
CASRPLAGGAETQYF
>TRBV20-1|TRBD1|TRBJ2-3|.
TGCAGTGCTAGAGACGGACAGGGGGGCTCAGATACGCAGTATTTT
CSARDGQGGSDTQYF
>TRBV7-2|.|TRBJ2-2|few
TGTGCCAGCAGCTTATTGGGTCCAACGAACACCGGGGAGCTGTTTTTT
CASSLLGPTNTGELFF